The present T cell receptor (beta chain) was sequenced within a study of cytomegalovirus exposure and HLA in healthy donors (dated by TCRdb to 2016 to 2017). Background on the whole study: An earlier analysis of several hundred of the donors reported 250 to 350 Gb of sequence data and some 120 million unique TCR beta sequences from about 200 million T cells. An early release that covered some 630 HLA-typed donors contained about 290 gigabases of sequencing data and 70 million to 100 million unique TCR sequences. Among the roughly 390 genotyped donors, around 81% belonged to the genetic ancestry cluster associated with self-reported Caucasian donors. The study was designed to test whether signatures of past pathogen exposure could be identified by cataloging public T cell receptors. The T cell repertoires of several hundred subjects were profiled by immunosequencing and related to cytomegalovirus serostatus. In addition to the first cohort of 666 subjects, a separate validation cohort of 120 different subjects was used. The study combined high-throughput TCR immunosequencing, statistical association of individual TCRs with disease status, and machine learning to predict cytomegalovirus infection status. To study patterns of TCR occurrence, a later analysis re-analyzed previously published TCR beta repertoires from 650 to 750 donors and added high-resolution HLA genotyping. Rather than drawing on any new phenotypic data, the later analysis identified candidate immune exposures from TCR beta sequences and the way those sequences occurred across donors. To decide whether each TCR beta V gene segment behaved as functional or pseudogenic, an earlier analysis of fewer than 750 of the donors relied on high-throughput TCR beta sequencing. Donor age, sex, ethnicity and CMV serostatus were compiled alongside the repertoire data. Genome-wide SNP genotypes for about three fifths of the roughly 700 donors were used in a later genetic analysis, which treated that subset as a discovery cohort. Every repertoire in the discovery cohort had been generated on one and the same sequencing platform. HLA typing included class I and class II loci at four-digit resolution. The number of donors typed differed by locus, with 629-630 for A, B, C, DRB1 and DQB1, 522 for DQA1, some 570 for DPA1, and some 440 for DPB1. Because of strong linkage in the cohort, 5 or 6 DR-DQ haplotypes were treated as single units for association and clustering. Among some 400 genotyped donors of the cohort, an average of roughly 230,000 unique TCR beta nucleotide sequences was sequenced per donor, of which 15% to 20% were non-productive. What the work shows at the level of the full study, not this receptor alone: This cohort had only TCR beta chains sequenced, and the lack of alpha or paired-chain data limited which features could be detected. Roughly uniform sequencing depth across donors was assumed in presence/absence analyses, although this assumption may not hold. The classifier was reported to diagnose cytomegalovirus status with high specificity and sensitivity in both the original cohort and the validation cohort. In an earlier analysis of 500 to 650 of the donors, most TCR beta V segments appeared in productive rearrangements about 87% or about 30% of the time, broadly matching IMGT annotations. Correlated functional status among segregating V segments might reflect linkage disequilibrium, but an unknown experimental factor could not be ruled out. In a later analysis, 16,951 TCR beta sequences were associated with specific HLA alleles at a false discovery rate of 0.05. A further reported finding was that TCR beta sequences accurately predicted the HLA-A and HLA-B alleles for most subjects in the first cohort. Immune exposure information for the cohort was limited to CMV serostatus. Because counts were too low, about 15 rarely observed V segments, including chromosome 9 orphons, were left out of the earlier analysis of about 500 of the donors. A few of the identified cytomegalovirus-associated TCR beta chains were confirmed in vitro to be specific for cytomegalovirus antigens. A later genetic analysis reported fewer N-insertions in productive TCRs among donors in an Asian-associated ancestry cluster than the roughly 620-donor mean. Some IMGT-functional V segments, including TRBV6-2 and TRBV6-3, could not be distinguished by the 87-base-pair reads and were therefore excluded. According to a later analysis, TCR association rates differed among HLA loci, with DRB1 alleles showing the most associated TCRs and HLA-C alleles showing the fewest. While some public TCRs were present in many individuals, most TCR sequences turned up only very rarely across donors. In a later analysis, most CMV-associated TCR beta chains were found to appear HLA-restricted, with HLA associations seemingly driven largely by CMV exposure. Because some donors lacked HLA typing at each locus, the association tests relied only on the typed subset. It was suggested by the authors that the approach could potentially be generalized to other disease states and immunological phenotypes. Strong co-occurrence of HLA alleles, especially DR and DQ, made assigning TCR associations to individual alleles difficult. A later analysis found that HLA-associated TCR beta chains were more clonally expanded and had lower generation probabilities than equally common non-associated chains. The study gave a list of 150 to 200 TCR beta chains associated with cytomegalovirus. An association between a missense DCLRE1C variant and V-gene and J-gene trimming of TCR beta chains was found in a later genetic analysis and replicated in an independent cohort. A group of highly shared sequence variants was considered likely to be a technical artifact of the sequencing pipeline. In a later analysis, several top co-occurrence clusters were reported to appear linked to parvovirus B19, influenza, CMV and Epstein-Barr virus.

The CDR3, cysteine through phenylalanine, is 16 amino acids long. Just CDR3 DNA is preserved here, 48 bases in frame from base 1. CDR1 and CDR2, per the germline V gene (reference sequence), are MNHEY and SMNVEV. V ends up 5 bases short and J 2 bases short, with an unmatched junction base count of 9. The cohort comprised more than 550 healthy bone marrow donors. At the time of sampling, every cohort member was nominally healthy, though immune exposures that went unrecorded were likely present. The donor tested CMV seropositive and was one of the 289 seropositive cohort members. A peripheral blood sample was collected from each donor, and TCR beta sequencing was performed on peripheral blood mononuclear cells. Genomic DNA extraction from the blood cell samples was performed with the Qiagen DNeasy Blood Extraction Kit. This clone was recorded a few times. Its cognate antigen has yet to be identified. Qualities for individual bases were not recorded, and no much larger clone is one base off.

Library preparation was by the immunoSEQ multiplex PCR assay. A mixture of 60 forward primers for TCR Vbeta segments and 13 reverse primers for TCR Jbeta segments was used in the multiplex PCR. The CDR3 region of rearranged TCR beta genes was amplified from genomic DNA by a multiplex PCR assay. The amplified TCR beta libraries were sequenced on the Illumina HiSeq System as 87-base-pair reads. Concerning the study's data processing: In a later analysis, tens of millions of unique TCR beta chains were counted across the approximately 640 repertoires, and roughly 10 million of these chains were shared by at least two donors. A nearest-neighbor algorithm error-corrected the raw reads and collapsed the reads into unique sequences, merging closely related sequences to remove PCR and sequencing errors. Alignment of CDR3 sequences to IMGT reference sequences was used to assign V, D and J gene segments. For a sequence to be retained, a match of at least six nucleotides was required to both a V gene segment and a J gene segment. A rearrangement was called productive if the CDR3 had no stop codons and remained in frame with V and J, and every other rearrangement was called non-productive. CDR3 was defined by IMGT convention, running from the second conserved V-encoded cysteine to the conserved J-encoded phenylalanine. The earlier analysis of some 600 of the donors excluded sequences that lacked an unambiguous match to a single V gene segment. In an earlier analysis of approximately 500 of the donors, a V segment was called functional when productive rearrangements were above 56.7%, and segregating when the standard deviation between donors exceeded 5%. A statistical classification framework was built for diagnosing cytomegalovirus status from the catalog of TCR beta chain sequences. In a later analysis, V and J genes were assigned by comparing TCR nucleotide sequences against IMGT/GENE-DB human TR gene sequences. The TCRdist pipeline was used in a later analysis to assign CDR3 sequences and most-parsimonious VDJ recombination scenarios. In a later analysis, every TCR beta chain was defined by the combination of its CDR3 amino acid sequence and its V-gene family, and reads without a unique V-gene family were dropped. To address suspected cross-contamination and a sequencing artifact, a later analysis removed 450 to 700 highly shared, low-generation-probability nucleotide sequences. In a later analysis, a clonal expansion index was calculated for each public chain from normalized within-repertoire ranks of inferred template counts. In a later analysis, generation probabilities were computed using a VDJ recombination model fitted to out-of-frame rearrangements, and the results were checked against IGoR. Hypergeometric tests were used in a later analysis to score TCR-TCR, TCR-HLA and TCR-CMV co-occurrence, with a repertoire-size bias correction applied to the TCR pairs. A later analysis estimated false discovery rates by permuting HLA or CMV assignments 20 times. In a later analysis, co-occurring TCRs were grouped using DBSCAN, and TCRdist sequence similarity was added for clustering within HLA-allele-positive subsets. Repertoires with fewer than 30,000 or more than 120,000 public chains, plus five repertoires with anomalous nucleotide sharing, were excluded from co-occurrence clustering. TCRdb retrieved this table from immuneACCESS and kept in-frame rearrangements only. Not all clones are present; in checked studies, unresolved V genes account for under half, and no reason is known for the remainder. The DNA was the basis for D and trimming; V, J and clone size are from that table. This sample has nearly 100,000 clones in its table, and around 10% of those were observed once. The leading ten clones occupy approximately 5.1% of the sample.

This clonotype was sampled from a man aged 45 to 65 in good health and CMV-seropositive. The sequencing sample was made of PBMCs. The chain is encoded by TRBV27 joined to TRBJ2-1; 7 central nucleotides agree with TRBD2. The CDR3: CASSTVAGPTYNEQFF. The nucleotide sequence is given as TGTGCCAGCAGTACGGTAGCGGGCCCGACCTACAATGAGCAGTTCTTC.